Following are 23 T cell receptor beta chains from one sample sequenced in a study of cytomegalovirus exposure and HLA in healthy donors. Both 60 Vbeta primers and 13 Jbeta primers went into the PCR. Clones were read by immunoSEQ multiplex PCR, and TCRdb kept only the in-frame ones, dropping some. The sample carries more than 100,000 clones, approximately 77% recorded once. The sequenced sample consisted of PBMCs. These receptors originate from a woman in her forties in good health and CMV-seronegative.

V usage is TRBV27 and J usage is TRBJ1-1; D unclear. The CDR3 contains 14 residues. CDR1 is MNHEY and CDR2 is SMNVEV in the germline V gene (reference sequence). The germline V and J ends were trimmed by 4 bases and 1 base, with 10 bases remaining between them. DNA for the CDR3: TGTGCCAGCAGTTCCTCAGTTGGGAACACTGAAGCTTTCTTT. Protein product: CASSSSVGNTEAFF.

The chain's CDR3 is CASNLGQGIGLDTEAFF. Written as DNA, the CDR3 is TGTGCCAGCAATTTAGGGCAGGGGATAGGGTTGGACACTGAAGCTTTCTTT. The genes are TRBV9 and TRBJ1-1; tentatively, D is TRBD1 (6 bases). CDR1 and CDR2 from the germline V gene are SGDLS and YYNGEE. V was cut by 6 bases and J by 3 bases, with 24 bases left in between. The CDR3 loop spans 17 amino acids.

This clone appeared a few times. The DNA for the CDR3 is TGTGCCAGTAGCCGTTTGACAGAGACAGATACGCAGTATTTT. The encoded protein is CASSRLTETDTQYF. V gene TRBV19 combines with J gene TRBJ2-3; D perhaps matches TRBD1 (5 bases). Trimming took 6 bases from V and 3 from J, leaving 13 bases between them. The CDR3 totals 14 residues. Germline V lookup: CDR1 LNHDA, CDR2 SQIVND (reference sequence).

CDR3 loop: CASRPDQGWNQPQHF. The CDR3 DNA sequence: TGTGCCAGCAGACCCGACCAGGGGTGGAACCAGCCCCAGCATTTT. The V gene is TRBV2, the J gene TRBJ1-5, with TRBD1 as a possible D gene (6 bases). V lost 6 bases and J lost 7, with 19 bases in between. CDR1 and CDR2 (germline): SNHLY, FYNNEI. The CDR3 spans 15 residues.

V is TRBV5-1 and J is TRBJ1-1, with 8 bases that match TRBD1. The CDR3 sequence is 15 residues long. With V trimmed by 4 bases and J by 9 bases, 14 bases remained unmatched. Germline assignment: CDR1 SGHRS and CDR2 YFSETQ. For the CDR3, the DNA is TGCGCCAGCAGCCCATCCACAGGGGGGGGCCCGAAAGCTTTCTTT. Its translation: CASSPSTGGGPKAFF.

This clone came up once. The chain links TRBV28 to TRBJ1-5, with D unresolved. Per the germline V gene, CDR1 is MDHEN and CDR2 is SYDVKM. The CDR3 covers 14 residues. Trimming left V 3 bases short and J 4 bases short, with 10 bases between. DNA of the CDR3: TGTGCCAGCAGTTTGTTGGCGGATAATCAGCCCCAGCATTTT. Translation: CASSLLADNQPQHF.

DNA for the CDR3: TGTGCCACCAGCGACAGGACTAGCGGGGGGCGGGAGACCCAGTACTTC. Its translation is CATSDRTSGGRETQYF. The chain recombines TRBV15 with TRBJ2-5; 14 bases align to TRBD2. This CDR3 region has 16 residues. Germline V CDR1 and CDR2: LNHNV, YYDKDF (reference sequence). The J segment lost 5 bases and the V segment lost 5 bases, leaving 7 bases of the junction unmatched.

The chain is built from TRBV10-3 and TRBJ1-3; D uncertain. Germline-derived CDR1 and CDR2 are ENHRY and SYGVKD. The CDR3 is made up of 13 amino acids. V shed 3 bases and J shed 2 bases, with 5 bases lying between them. CDR3 loop: CAISEAPGNTIYF. The CDR3 DNA sequence: TGTGCCATCAGTGAAGCACCTGGAAACACCATATATTTT.

V gene TRBV7-9 combines with J gene TRBJ2-7; no reliable D call. The CDR3 length is 14 residues. Trimming took off 5 bases at V and 2 bases at J, with 13 bases between the two ends. Germline V gene data show CDR1 as SEHNR and CDR2 as FQNEAQ (reference sequence). This CDR3 is CASSPATRTYEQYF. CDR3 nucleotides: TGTGCCAGCAGCCCCGCGACACGCACCTACGAGCAGTACTTC. Looking up the rest from reference TRBV7-9 and TRBJ2-7 gives the full variable domain: DTGVSQNPRHKITKRGQNVTFRCDPISEHNRLYWYRQTLGQGPEFLTYFQNEAQLEKSRLLSDRFSAERPKGSFSTLEIQRTEQGDSAMYLCASSPATRTYEQYFGPGTRLTVT.

The rearrangement joins TRBV5-6 to TRBJ1-6; unclear D gene. V was clipped by 1 base and J by 4 bases, with 6 bases between them. CDR1 and CDR2 from the germline V gene are SGHDT and YYEEEE. The CDR3 sequence is 14 residues long. CDR3 sequence: CASSLRGYNSPLHF. CDR3 DNA: TGTGCCAGCAGCTTGAGAGGGTATAATTCACCCCTCCACTTT.

The chain links TRBV7-2 to TRBJ2-5, with TRBD2 matching 15 bases. V lost 4 bases and J lost 4; bases outside the gene matches: 1. CDR3 length: 15 residues. The V gene's germline CDR1 is SGHTA and CDR2 FQGNSA. CDR3 sequence (DNA): TGTGCCAGCAGCTCGGGACTAGCGGGAGGAGAGACCCAGTACTTC. This encodes CASSSGLAGGETQYF.

This clone occurred once. The chain links TRBV29-1 to TRBJ2-1, with TRBD1 as a possible D gene (7 bases). The CDR3 spans 14 residues. Trimming removed 4 bases at V and 0 bases at J, with 10 bases between. The V gene's germline CDR1 is SQVTM and CDR2 ANQGSEA. CDR3 in amino acids: CSVGGTDSYNEQFF. CDR3 DNA: TGCAGCGTTGGCGGGACAGACTCCTACAATGAGCAGTTCTTC.

There are a few counts of this clone. The genes are TRBV5-5 and TRBJ1-2, with D maybe TRBD1 (6 bases). V was trimmed by 3 bases and J by 6 bases, leaving 15 bases between them. This CDR3 is 14 amino acids long. Germline CDR1 is SGHKS and CDR2 is YYEKEE (reference sequence). CDR3 coding DNA: TGTGCCAGCAGCTACGTTCGGGGGGCGGATGGCTACACCTTC. Its translation is CASSYVRGADGYTF. Full variable domain (remainder filled in from reference TRBV5-5 and TRBJ1-2): DAGVTQSPTHLIKTRGQQVTLRCSPISGHKSVSWYQQVLGQGPQFIFQYYEKEERGRGNFPDRFSARQFPNYSSELNVNALLLGDSALYLCASSYVRGADGYTFGSGTRLTVV.

The chain combines TRBV5-6 with TRBJ2-3; no clear D gene. Looked up from germline, CDR1 is SGHDT and CDR2 is YYEEEE. The CDR3 length is 15 residues. Trimming left V 2 bases short and J 2 bases short, with 12 bases between. CDR3 bases: TGTGCCAGCAGCTTTATCTCCGTATACACAGATACGCAGTATTTT. Protein sequence: CASSFISVYTDTQYF.

J is TRBJ1-1 and V is TRBV13; no clear D gene. The V gene lost 0 bases and the J gene lost 5 bases, with 13 bases spanning the gap. Germline V gene data show CDR1 as PRHDT and CDR2 as FYEKMQ (reference sequence). The CDR3 extends over 15 amino acids. CDR3: CASSLGFSGGTEAFF. DNA for the CDR3: TGTGCCAGCAGCTTAGGGTTTTCAGGAGGAACTGAAGCTTTCTTT.

CDR3 DNA sequence: TGTGCCAGCAGCCCCCCACCGGGGGACAATTCACCCCTCCACTTT. It is translated as CASSPPPGDNSPLHF. The J gene is TRBJ1-6, the V gene TRBV9, with D possibly matching TRBD1 (5 bases). Germline V gene data show CDR1 as SGDLS and CDR2 as YYNGEE. The length of the CDR3 is 15 residues. Trimming pared 4 bases from V and 7 bases from J, leaving 15 bases between.

The chain is built from TRBV9 and TRBJ1-4; TRBD1 agrees at 9 bases. This CDR3 comprises 15 residues. The germline CDR1 and CDR2 sequences are SGDLS and YYNGEE. The V and J ends lost 3 bases and 4 bases, in that order; junction bases with no gene match: 4. The CDR3 nucleotides read TGTGCCAGCAGCGCCGGGACAGGGCATAATGAAAAACTGTTTTTT. Encoded protein: CASSAGTGHNEKLFF.

This clone was detected only a few times. The chain uses TRBV7-9 and TRBJ2-1; 13 bases are shared with TRBD2. Unmatched junction bases numbered 6, after V lost 5 bases and J lost 5 bases. The CDR3 runs to 16 residues. The germline gives CDR1 SEHNR, CDR2 FQNEAQ (reference sequence). The CDR3 DNA is TGTGCCAGCAGCCCCAGGACTAGCGGGGGCCACAATGAGCAGTTCTTC. Encoded protein: CASSPRTSGGHNEQFF.

The chain has TRBV5-1 and TRBJ1-6; D remains ambiguous. This CDR3 has 15 residues. Germline assignment: CDR1 SGHRS and CDR2 YFSETQ. Trimming took off 0 bases at V and 8 bases at J, with 12 bases between the two ends. CDR3 coding DNA: TGCGCCAGCAGCTTGGCGGTGCAGAGGTATTCACCCCTCCACTTT. It is translated as CASSLAVQRYSPLHF.

J is TRBJ1-2 and V is TRBV5-1; a weak D match, TRBD1 (5 bases). The length of the CDR3 is 14 residues. Germline-derived CDR1 and CDR2 are SGHRS and YFSETQ. Between the trimmed V and J ends, which lost 0 bases and 2 bases, there was a span of 8 bases. CDR3 bases: TGCGCCAGCAGCTTGGCGGGGGTAAACTATGGCTACACCTTC. It encodes CASSLAGVNYGYTF.

The sample holds a few counts of this clone. The CDR3 nucleotides are TGTGCCAGCACCCTCCCCGGGACAGGGAGGGAGAGCACTGAAGCTTTCTTT. It codes for CASTLPGTGRESTEAFF. The rearrangement links TRBV9 to TRBJ1-1; 9 bases fit TRBD1. CDR1 is SGDLS, CDR2 YYNGEE, per germline. The CDR3 contains 17 residues. V lost 6 bases and J lost 4; bases outside the gene matches: 16.

The V and J genes are TRBV6-1 and TRBJ1-1, with a possible D match to TRBD1 (5 bases). The V gene's germline CDR1 is MNHNS and CDR2 SASEGT. Trimming took 2 bases from V and 6 from J, leaving 13 bases between them. The CDR3 extends over 14 amino acids. The CDR3 here is CASSEIQGAAEAFF. As DNA, the CDR3 is TGTGCCAGCAGTGAAATCCAGGGTGCCGCTGAAGCTTTCTTT.

This clone was detected only once. The V gene is TRBV19, the J gene TRBJ1-1; TRBD1 matches 7 bases. The CDR3 covers 14 residues. Germline V CDR1 and CDR2: LNHDA, SQIVND (reference sequence). V shed 3 bases and J 7 bases; nucleotides not matched to a gene: 8. The CDR3: CASSIPDRTYEAFF. In DNA form, the CDR3 reads TGTGCCAGTAGTATTCCGGACAGGACCTATGAAGCTTTCTTT.